This record covers a single T cell receptor (beta chain). The sample belongs to a study of shared clonotypes between healthy human individuals. The assay was immunoSEQ multiplex PCR, and TCRdb's table has in-frame clones only and misses some. Of some 2.1 million clones listed, roughly 96% were seen once; the top ten hold 0.13%. V was trimmed by 4 bases and J by 1 base, leaving 10 bases between them. Germline-derived CDR1 and CDR2 are LNHDA and SQIVND (reference sequence). The CDR3 is 14 amino acids. The receptor was isolated from a man aged 18 to 29 in good health. The specimen was naive CD4+ T cells sorted from blood. Subset described: CD45RA+ positively selected. V is TRBV19 and J is TRBJ1-1; D gene ambiguous. The CDR3 DNA is TGTGCCAGTAGTAGTCGGACGGAGAACACTGAAGCTTTCTTT. Residues: CASSSRTENTEAFF.